This TCR beta chain was sequenced for a study of blood T cell repertoires in COVID-19 (dated by TCRdb to 2018 to 2021). Study-level background: Collaborator samples came from the United States, Italy and Spain and covered acute and convalescent phases of COVID-19. The prospective study material was composed of cDNA or gDNA derived from T cells, B-cell-depleted T cells, or PBMCs. The dataset comprised deeply sampled blood TCRbeta repertoires from subjects exposed to, actively infected with, or recovered from COVID-19. The repertoires were released in a freely available public database meant as a resource for research on the immune response to SARS-CoV-2. Samples came from the ongoing ImmuneRACE study (first 160 participants) plus 1,254 subjects from 6 global collaborators. A de-identified subject ID, COVID-19 status, age in years and sex were almost always included in the sample metadata. Where available, HLA class I and class II types were taken from metadata supplied by the sample provider and were not determined by assay-based typing. The research as a whole found: The quantity of clinical and demographic metadata differed by source and by participant and was supplied without curation.

The immunoSEQ Assay, a bias-controlled multiplex PCR, was used to amplify TCRbeta CDR3 regions from genomic DNA. The study's own analysis went as follows. Within the assay, amplification of reference gene primers was used to estimate how many nucleated cells each sample contained. To quantify the absolute abundance of each unique TCRbeta CDR3 rearrangement, sequence reads were collapsed and filtered. For each sample, productive Simpson clonality was calculated as the square root of Simpson's diversity index across productive rearrangements. TCRdb limited this immuneACCESS table to in-frame rearrangements with V and J called. A share of clones is missing; checked studies link under half to unresolved V genes, and the rest is unexplained. V, J and clone size are those of that table, while D and trimming were read from the DNA. Within this sample are about 50,000 clones, with 75% to 90% of them counted one time only. The top ten clones comprise 5.5% to 7.5% of the sample.

The germline V end is reduced by 2 bases and the J end by 7 bases; junction bases left unmatched: 6. The germline V gene (reference sequence) gives CDR1 as MNHNY and CDR2 as SVGAGI. Counted from cysteine to phenylalanine, this CDR3 has 16 amino acids. Solely the CDR3 DNA is kept, with 48 bases framed from the first base. As for this clone: The antigen it recognizes is unknown. Base qualities are not provided; no much larger clone lies one nucleotide away.

Collaborating institutions collected whole blood in K2EDTA tubes following their own protocols. For TCRbeta analysis, collaborator samples were shipped as frozen whole blood, as isolated PBMCs, or as DNA extracted from either sample type. The chain links TRBV6-6 with TRBJ1-6; TRBD1 fits 9 bases in the junction. Sequencing was carried out using peripheral blood. This sequence originates from a man aged 55 to 70 with acute or convalescent COVID-19. CDR3 protein: CASSYGTGLGNSPLHF. The DNA sequence is as follows: TGTGCCAGCAGTTACGGGACAGGGCTAGGAAATTCACCCCTCCACTTT.